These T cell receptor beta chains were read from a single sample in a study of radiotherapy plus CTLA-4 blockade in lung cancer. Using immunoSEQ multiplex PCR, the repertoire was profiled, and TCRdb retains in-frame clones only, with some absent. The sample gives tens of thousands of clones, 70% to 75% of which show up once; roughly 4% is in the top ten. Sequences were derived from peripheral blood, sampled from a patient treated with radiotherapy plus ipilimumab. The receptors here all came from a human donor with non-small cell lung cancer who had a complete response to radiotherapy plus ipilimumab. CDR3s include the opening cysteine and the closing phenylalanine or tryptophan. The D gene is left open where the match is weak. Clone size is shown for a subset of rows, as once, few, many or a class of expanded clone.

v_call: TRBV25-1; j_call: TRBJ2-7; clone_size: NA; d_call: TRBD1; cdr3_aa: CASSDQGQTQYEQYF; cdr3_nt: TGTGCCAGCAGTGACCAGGGACAGACCCAATACGAGCAGTACTTC
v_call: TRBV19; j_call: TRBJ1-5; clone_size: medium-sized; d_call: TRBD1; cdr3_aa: CASSFYYTGTALSNQPQHF; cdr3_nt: TGTGCCAGTAGTTTTTACTACACCGGGACAGCCTTAAGCAATCAGCCCCAGCATTTT
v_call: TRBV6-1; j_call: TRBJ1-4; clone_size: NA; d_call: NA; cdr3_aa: CATQGVSYEKLFF; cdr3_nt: TGTGCCACGCAGGGTGTGTCATATGAAAAACTGTTTTTT
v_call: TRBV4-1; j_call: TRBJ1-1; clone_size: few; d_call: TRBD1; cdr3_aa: CASSQDWRQGAEAFF; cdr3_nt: TGCGCCAGCAGCCAAGATTGGAGACAGGGGGCTGAAGCTTTCTTT
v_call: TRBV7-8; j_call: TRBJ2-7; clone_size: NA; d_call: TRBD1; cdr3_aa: CASSLMGQLTYEQYF; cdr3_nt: TGTGCCAGCAGCTTAATGGGACAGTTGACCTACGAGCAGTACTTC
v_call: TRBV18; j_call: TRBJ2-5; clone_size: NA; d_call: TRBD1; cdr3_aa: CASSPGQGGMKTQYF; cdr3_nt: TGTGCCAGCTCACCAGGACAGGGGGGGATGAAGACCCAGTACTTC
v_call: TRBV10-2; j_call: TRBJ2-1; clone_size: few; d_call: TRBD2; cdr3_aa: CASSSGGLGGNEQFF; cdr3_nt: TGCGCCAGCAGTTCGGGAGGGTTAGGGGGAAATGAGCAGTTCTTC
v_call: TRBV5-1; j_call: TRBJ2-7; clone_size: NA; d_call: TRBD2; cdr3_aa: CASSLTLAGTYEQYF; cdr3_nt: TGCGCCAGCAGCTTGACTCTAGCGGGCACCTACGAGCAGTACTTC
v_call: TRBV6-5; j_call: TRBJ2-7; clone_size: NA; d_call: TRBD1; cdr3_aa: CASSYPGQGLYEQYF; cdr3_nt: TGTGCCAGCAGTTACCCCGGACAGGGTTTATACGAGCAGTACTTC
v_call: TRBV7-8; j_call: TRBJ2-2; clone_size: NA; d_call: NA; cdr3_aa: CASSLNRATGELFF; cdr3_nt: TGTGCCAGCAGCTTGAACAGGGCCACCGGGGAGCTGTTTTTT
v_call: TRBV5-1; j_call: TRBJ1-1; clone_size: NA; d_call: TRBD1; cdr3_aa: CASSLTGVNTEAFF; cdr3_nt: TGCGCCAGCAGCTTGACAGGGGTGAACACTGAAGCTTTCTTT
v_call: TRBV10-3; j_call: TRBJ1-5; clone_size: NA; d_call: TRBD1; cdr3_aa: CAISPGTGGQPQHF; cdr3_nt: TGTGCCATCAGTCCCGGGACAGGGGGTCAGCCCCAGCATTTT
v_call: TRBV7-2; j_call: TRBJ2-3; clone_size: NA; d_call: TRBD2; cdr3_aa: CASSLAGVAGGTDTQYF; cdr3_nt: TGTGCCAGCAGCTTAGCGGGCGTAGCGGGGGGCACAGATACGCAGTATTTT
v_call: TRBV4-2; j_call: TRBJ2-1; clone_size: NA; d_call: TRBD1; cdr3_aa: CASSQEQGNEQFF; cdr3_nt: TGTGCCAGCAGCCAAGAACAGGGGAATGAGCAGTTCTTC
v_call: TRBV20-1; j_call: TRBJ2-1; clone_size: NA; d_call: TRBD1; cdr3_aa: CSAIQGEEFF; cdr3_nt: TGCAGTGCTATACAGGGGGAGGAGTTCTTC
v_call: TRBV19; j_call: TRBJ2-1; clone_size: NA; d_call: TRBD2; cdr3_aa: CASSVIAGGPNNEQFF; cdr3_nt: TGTGCCAGTAGTGTCATAGCGGGGGGGCCAAACAATGAGCAGTTCTTC
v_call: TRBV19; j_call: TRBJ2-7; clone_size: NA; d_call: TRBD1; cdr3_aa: CASSIEGTGSNEQYF; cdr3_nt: TGTGCCAGTAGTATAGAGGGGACAGGGTCTAACGAGCAGTACTTC
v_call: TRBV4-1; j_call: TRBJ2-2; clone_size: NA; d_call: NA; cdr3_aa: CASSARPLVIGTGELFF; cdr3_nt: TGCGCCAGCAGCGCCCGCCCCTTAGTTATCGGGACCGGGGAGCTGTTTTTT
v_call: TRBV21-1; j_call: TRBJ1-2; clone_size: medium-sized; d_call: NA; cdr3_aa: CASSNFTGSLYGYTF; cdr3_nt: TGTGCCAGCAGCAATTTCACAGGGTCCCTCTATGGCTACACCTTC
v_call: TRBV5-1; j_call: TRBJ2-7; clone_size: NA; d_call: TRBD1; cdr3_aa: CASNPADRGVYEQYF; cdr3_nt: TGCGCCAGCAACCCCGCAGACAGGGGAGTTTACGAGCAGTACTTC
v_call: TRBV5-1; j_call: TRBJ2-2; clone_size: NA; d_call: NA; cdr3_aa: CASSSSGKLGTGELFF; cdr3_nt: TGCGCCAGCAGCTCGTCAGGGAAATTGGGCACCGGGGAGCTGTTTTTT
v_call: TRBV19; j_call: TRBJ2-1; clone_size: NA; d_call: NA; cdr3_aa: CASKREAFGMNEQFF; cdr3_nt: TGTGCCAGTAAGAGGGAGGCCTTCGGGATGAATGAGCAGTTCTTC
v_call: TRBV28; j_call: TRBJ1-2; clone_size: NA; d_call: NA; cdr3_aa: CASSVTSGTNYGYTF; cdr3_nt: TGTGCCAGCAGTGTAACATCTGGCACAAACTATGGCTACACCTTC
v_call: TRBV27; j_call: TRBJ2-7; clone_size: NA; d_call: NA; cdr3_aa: CASRRGGTGYEQYF; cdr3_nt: TGTGCCAGCAGGCGGGGGGGGACAGGCTACGAGCAGTACTTC
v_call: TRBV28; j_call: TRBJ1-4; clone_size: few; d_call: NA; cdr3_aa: CASSGGGGFGEKLFF; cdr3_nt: TGTGCCAGCAGTGGGGGCGGGGGCTTTGGTGAAAAACTGTTTTTT
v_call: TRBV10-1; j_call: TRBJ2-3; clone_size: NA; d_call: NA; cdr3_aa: CASSVSPASTDTQYF; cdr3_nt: TGCGCCAGCAGTGTTAGCCCAGCTAGCACAGATACGCAGTATTTT
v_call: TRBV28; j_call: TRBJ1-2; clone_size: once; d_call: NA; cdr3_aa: CASRGGLIGYGYTF; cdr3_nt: TGTGCCAGCAGGGGGGGGTTAATCGGGTATGGCTACACCTTC
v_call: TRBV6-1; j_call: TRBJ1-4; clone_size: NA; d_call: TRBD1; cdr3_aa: CASSERRRTGVGEKLFF; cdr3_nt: TGTGCCAGCAGTGAACGTCGGAGGACAGGGGTTGGAGAAAAACTGTTTTTT
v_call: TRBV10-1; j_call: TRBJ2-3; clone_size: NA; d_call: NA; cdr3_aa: CASSVGGNTDTQYF; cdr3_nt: TGCGCCAGCAGTGTTGGCGGGAATACAGATACGCAGTATTTT